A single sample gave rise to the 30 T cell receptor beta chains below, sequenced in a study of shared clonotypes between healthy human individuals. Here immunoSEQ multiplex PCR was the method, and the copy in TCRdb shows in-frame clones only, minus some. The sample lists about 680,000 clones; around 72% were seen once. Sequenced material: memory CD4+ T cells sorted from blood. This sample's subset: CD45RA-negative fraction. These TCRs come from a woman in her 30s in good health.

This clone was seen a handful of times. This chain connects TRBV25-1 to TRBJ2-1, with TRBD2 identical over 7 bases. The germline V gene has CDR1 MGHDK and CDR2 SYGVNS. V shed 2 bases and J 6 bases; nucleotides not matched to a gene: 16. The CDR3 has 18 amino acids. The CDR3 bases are TGTGCCAGCAGTGAAGGGTCTGGTTTCGCGGGAGTTGGCAATGAGCAGTTCTTC. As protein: CASSEGSGFAGVGNEQFF.

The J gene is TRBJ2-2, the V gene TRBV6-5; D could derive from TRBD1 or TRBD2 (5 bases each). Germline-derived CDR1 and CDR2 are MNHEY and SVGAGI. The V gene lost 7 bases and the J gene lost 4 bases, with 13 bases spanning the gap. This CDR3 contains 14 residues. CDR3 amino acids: CASTGQSRTGELFF. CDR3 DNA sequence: TGTGCCAGCACGGGGCAGTCGCGCACCGGGGAGCTGTTTTTT.

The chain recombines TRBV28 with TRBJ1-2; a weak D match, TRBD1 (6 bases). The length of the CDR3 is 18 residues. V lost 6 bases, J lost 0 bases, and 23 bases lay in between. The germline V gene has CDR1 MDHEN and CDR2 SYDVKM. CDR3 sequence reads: CASSRARDTSRANYGYTF. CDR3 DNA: TGTGCCAGCAGCCGAGCCCGGGACACCTCAAGGGCTAACTATGGCTACACCTTC.

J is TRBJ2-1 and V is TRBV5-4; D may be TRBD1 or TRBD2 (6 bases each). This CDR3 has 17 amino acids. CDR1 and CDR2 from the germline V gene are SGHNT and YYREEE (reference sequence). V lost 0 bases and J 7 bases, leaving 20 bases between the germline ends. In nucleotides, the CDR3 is TGTGCCAGCAGCTTGGATTCCCTAAGGGGGGCTCGGAATGAGCAGTTCTTC. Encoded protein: CASSLDSLRGARNEQFF. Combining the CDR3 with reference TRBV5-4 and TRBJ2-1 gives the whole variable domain ETGVTQSPTHLIKTRGQQVTLRCSSQSGHNTVSWYQQALGQGPQFIFQYYREEENGRGNFPPRFSGLQFPNYSSELNVNALELDDSALYLCASSLDSLRGARNEQFFGPGTRLTVL.

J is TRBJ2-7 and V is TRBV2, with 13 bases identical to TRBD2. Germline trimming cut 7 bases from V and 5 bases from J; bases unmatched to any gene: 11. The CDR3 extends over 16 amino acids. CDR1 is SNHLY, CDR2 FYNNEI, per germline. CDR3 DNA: TGTGCCAGCAAAACATCCGGACTAGCGGGAGATAACGAGCAGTACTTC. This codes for CASKTSGLAGDNEQYF.

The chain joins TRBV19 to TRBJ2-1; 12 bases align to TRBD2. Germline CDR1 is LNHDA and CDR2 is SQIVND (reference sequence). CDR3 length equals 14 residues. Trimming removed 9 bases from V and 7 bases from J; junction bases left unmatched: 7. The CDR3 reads CARTLGLAGNEQFF. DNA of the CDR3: TGTGCCAGAACACTAGGACTAGCGGGAAATGAGCAGTTCTTC.

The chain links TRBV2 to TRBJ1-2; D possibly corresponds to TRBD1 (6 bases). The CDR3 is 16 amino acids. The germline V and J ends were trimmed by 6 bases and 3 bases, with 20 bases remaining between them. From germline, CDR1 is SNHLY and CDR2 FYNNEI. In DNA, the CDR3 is TGTGCCAGCAGACTCGTAGGGGGGCGTTACGACTATGGCTACACCTTC. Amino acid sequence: CASRLVGGRYDYGYTF.

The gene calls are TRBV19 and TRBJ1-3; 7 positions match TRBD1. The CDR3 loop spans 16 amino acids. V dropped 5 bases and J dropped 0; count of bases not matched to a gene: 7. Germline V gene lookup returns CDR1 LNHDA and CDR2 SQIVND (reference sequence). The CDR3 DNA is TGTGCCAGTAGTCTCCGGGACAGCAACTCTGGAAACACCATATATTTT. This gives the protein CASSLRDSNSGNTIYF.

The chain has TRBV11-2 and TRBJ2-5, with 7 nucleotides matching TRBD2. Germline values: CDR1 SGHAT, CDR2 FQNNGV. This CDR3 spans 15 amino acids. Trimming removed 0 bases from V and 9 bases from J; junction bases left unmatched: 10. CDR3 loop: CASSLDIGSGTPQYF. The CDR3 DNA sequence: TGTGCCAGCAGCTTAGATATCGGGAGCGGGACTCCCCAGTACTTC.

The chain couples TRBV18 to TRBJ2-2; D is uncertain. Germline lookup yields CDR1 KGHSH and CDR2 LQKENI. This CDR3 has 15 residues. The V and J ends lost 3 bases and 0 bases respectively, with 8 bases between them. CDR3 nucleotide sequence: TGTGCCAGCTCACCTGGTCCCTCGAACACCGGGGAGCTGTTTTTT. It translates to CASSPGPSNTGELFF.

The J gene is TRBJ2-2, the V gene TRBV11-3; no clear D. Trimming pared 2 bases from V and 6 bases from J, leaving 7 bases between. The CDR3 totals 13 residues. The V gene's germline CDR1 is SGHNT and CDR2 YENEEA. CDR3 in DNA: TGTGCCAGCAGCTTACGTAGTTCCGGGGAGCTGTTTTTT. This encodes CASSLRSSGELFF.

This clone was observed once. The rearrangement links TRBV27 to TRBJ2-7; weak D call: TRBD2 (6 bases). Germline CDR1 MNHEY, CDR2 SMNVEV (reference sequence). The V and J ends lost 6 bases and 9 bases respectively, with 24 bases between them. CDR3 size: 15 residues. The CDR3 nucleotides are TGTGCCAGCAGACTCCAACAGTCGACCGGGACTCCGCAGTACTTC. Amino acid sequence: CASRLQQSTGTPQYF.

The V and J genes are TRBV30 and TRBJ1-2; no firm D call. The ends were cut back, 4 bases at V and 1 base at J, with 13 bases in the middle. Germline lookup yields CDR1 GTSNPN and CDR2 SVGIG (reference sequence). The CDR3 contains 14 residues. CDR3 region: CAWNPRGINYGYTF. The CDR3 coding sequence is TGTGCCTGGAATCCTCGCGGGATTAACTATGGCTACACCTTC.

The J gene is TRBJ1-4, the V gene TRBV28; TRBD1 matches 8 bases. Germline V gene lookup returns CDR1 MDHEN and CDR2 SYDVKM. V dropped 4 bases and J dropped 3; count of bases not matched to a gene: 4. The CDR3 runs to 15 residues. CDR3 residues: CASSSKQGANEKLFF. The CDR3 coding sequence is TGTGCCAGCAGTTCTAAACAGGGGGCTAATGAAAAACTGTTTTTT.

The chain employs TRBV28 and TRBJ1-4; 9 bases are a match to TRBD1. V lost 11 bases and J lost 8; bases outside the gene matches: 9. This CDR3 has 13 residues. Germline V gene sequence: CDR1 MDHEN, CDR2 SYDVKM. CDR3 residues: CAAGTGYGEKLFF. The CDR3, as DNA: TGTGCCGCTGGGACAGGGTATGGGGAAAAACTGTTTTTT.

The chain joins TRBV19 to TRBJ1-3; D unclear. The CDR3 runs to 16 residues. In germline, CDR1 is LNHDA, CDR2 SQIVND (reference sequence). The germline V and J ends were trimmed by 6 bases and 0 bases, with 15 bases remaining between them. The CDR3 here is CASRTTSAYSGNTIYF. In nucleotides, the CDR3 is TGTGCCAGTAGGACCACGTCAGCGTACTCTGGAAACACCATATATTTT.

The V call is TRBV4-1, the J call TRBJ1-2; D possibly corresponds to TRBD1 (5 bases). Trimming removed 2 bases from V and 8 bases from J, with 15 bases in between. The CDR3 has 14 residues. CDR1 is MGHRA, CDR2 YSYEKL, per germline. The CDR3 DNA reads TGCGCCAGCAGCCAACTCACAGGTAACCGAGGCTACACCTTC. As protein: CASSQLTGNRGYTF.

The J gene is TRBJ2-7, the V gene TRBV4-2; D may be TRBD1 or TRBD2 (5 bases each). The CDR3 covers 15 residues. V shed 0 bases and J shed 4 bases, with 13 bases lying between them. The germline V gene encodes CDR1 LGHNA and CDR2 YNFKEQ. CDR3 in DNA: TGTGCCAGCAGCCAAGATATTGGGACGGAGTACGAGCAGTACTTC. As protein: CASSQDIGTEYEQYF.

This CDR3 is CASSSVSLDTQYF. For the CDR3, the DNA is TGTGCCAGCAGTTCCGTCAGCTTAGATACGCAGTATTTT. The V and J genes are TRBV25-1 and TRBJ2-3; D is uncertain. This CDR3 comprises 13 residues. Trimming pared 5 bases from V and 5 bases from J, leaving 11 bases between. Germline loops: CDR1 MGHDK, CDR2 SYGVNS. Supplemented by reference TRBV25-1 and TRBJ2-3, the full variable domain reads EADIYQTPRYLVIGTGKKITLECSQTMGHDKMYWYQQDPGMELHLIHYSYGVNSTEKGDLSSESTVSRIRTEHFPLTLESARPSHTSQYLCASSSVSLDTQYFGPGTRLTVL.

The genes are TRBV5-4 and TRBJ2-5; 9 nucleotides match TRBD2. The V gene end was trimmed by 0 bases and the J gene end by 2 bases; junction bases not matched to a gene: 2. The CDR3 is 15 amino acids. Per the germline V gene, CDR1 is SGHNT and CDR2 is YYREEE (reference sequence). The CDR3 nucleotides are TGTGCCAGCAGCTTGGGACTAGCGGTACAAGAGACCCAGTACTTC. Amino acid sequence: CASSLGLAVQETQYF.

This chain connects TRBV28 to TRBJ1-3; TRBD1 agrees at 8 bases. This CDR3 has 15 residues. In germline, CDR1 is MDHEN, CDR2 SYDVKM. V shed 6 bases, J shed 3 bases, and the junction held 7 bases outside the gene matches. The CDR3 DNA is TGTGCCAGCAGCCCGACAGGGGCGGGTGGAAACACCATATATTTT. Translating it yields CASSPTGAGGNTIYF.

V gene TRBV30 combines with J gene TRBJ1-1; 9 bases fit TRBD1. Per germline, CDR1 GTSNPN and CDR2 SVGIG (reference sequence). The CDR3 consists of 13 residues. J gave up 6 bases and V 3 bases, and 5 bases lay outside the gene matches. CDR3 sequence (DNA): TGTGCCTGGAGGGGACAGGGATTCCCTGAAGCTTTCTTT. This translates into CAWRGQGFPEAFF.

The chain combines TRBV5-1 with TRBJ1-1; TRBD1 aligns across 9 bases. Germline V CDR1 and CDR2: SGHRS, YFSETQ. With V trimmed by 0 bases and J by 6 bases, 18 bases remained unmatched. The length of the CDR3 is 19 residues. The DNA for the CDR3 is TGCGCCAGCAGCTTGGTCCTCCGTCCCGGGACAGGGTCGTACGCTGAAGCTTTCTTT. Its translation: CASSLVLRPGTGSYAEAFF.

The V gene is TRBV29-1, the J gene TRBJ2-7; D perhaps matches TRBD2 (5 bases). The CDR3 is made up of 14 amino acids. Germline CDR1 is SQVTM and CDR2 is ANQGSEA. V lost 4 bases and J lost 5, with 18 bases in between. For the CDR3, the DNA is TGCAGCGTTGCGCAGAGAGGACTGGGTCACGAGCAGTACTTC. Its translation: CSVAQRGLGHEQYF.

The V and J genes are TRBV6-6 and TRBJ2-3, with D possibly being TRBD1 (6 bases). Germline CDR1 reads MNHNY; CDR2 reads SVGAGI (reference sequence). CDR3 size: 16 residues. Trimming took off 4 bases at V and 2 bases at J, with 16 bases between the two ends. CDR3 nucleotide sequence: TGTGCCAGCAGTTCCCGTAGCCAGGGGCCCACAGATACGCAGTATTTT. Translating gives CASSSRSQGPTDTQYF.

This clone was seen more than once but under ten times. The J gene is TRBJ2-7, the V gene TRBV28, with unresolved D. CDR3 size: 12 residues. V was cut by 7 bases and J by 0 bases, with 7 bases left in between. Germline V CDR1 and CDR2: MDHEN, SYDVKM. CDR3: CASTQYSYEQYF. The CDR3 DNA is TGTGCCAGCACGCAGTACTCCTACGAGCAGTACTTC. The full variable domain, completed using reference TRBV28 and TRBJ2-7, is DVKVTQSSRYLVKRTGEKVFLECVQDMDHENMFWYRQDPGLGLRLIYFSYDVKMKEKGDIPEGYSVSREKKERFSLILESASTNQTSMYLCASTQYSYEQYFGPGTRLTVT.

The CDR3 sequence is CASSPGLGTSGPYEQYF. The CDR3 nucleotides are TGTGCCAGCTCACCAGGCCTCGGGACTAGTGGCCCCTACGAGCAGTACTTC. The chain couples TRBV18 to TRBJ2-7, with 8 bases that match TRBD2. The CDR3 contains 17 residues. The germline V gene has CDR1 KGHSH and CDR2 LQKENI. The junction had 11 bases not matched to a gene; V was cut back by 2 bases and J by 2 bases.

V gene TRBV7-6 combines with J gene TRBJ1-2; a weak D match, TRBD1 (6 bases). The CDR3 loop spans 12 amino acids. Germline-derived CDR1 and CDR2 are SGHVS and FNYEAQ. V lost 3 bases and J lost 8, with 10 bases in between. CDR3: CASSLWTEGYTF. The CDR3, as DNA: TGTGCCAGCAGCTTGTGGACAGAGGGCTACACCTTC.

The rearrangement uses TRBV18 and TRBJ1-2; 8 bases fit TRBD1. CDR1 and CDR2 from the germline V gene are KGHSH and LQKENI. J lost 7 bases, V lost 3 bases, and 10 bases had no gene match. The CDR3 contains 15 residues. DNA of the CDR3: TGTGCCAGCTCACCCCAGGGGGCGACCTCGCGTGGCTACACCTTC. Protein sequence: CASSPQGATSRGYTF.

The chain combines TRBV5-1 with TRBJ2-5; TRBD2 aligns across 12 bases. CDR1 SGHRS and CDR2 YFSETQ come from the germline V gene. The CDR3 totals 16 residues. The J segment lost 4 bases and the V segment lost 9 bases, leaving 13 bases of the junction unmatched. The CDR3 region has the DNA TGCGCCACCCGGACTAGCGGGACGGAAGGGGGAGAGACCCAGTACTTC. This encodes CATRTSGTEGGETQYF.